This T cell receptor (beta chain) was retrieved from a study of vaccination and CD4 T cells after COVID-19. The treatment: approximately 10-day PBMC culture with coronavirus spike peptide pools or control peptides (ViraFEST assay). With peptide pools, ViraFEST first expanded antigen-specific T cells and afterwards sequenced their TCRs. Sequenced with the Oncomine TCR Beta short-read assay was DNA taken from cultured CD4+ T cells. TCRdb re-called the PCR reads with MiXCR, one entry per CDR3 protein. The sample carries about 12,000 distinct CDR3 sequences, 25% to 35% recorded once. CDR1 and CDR2 from the germline V gene are MNHEY and SVGAGI. The CDR3 covers 14 residues. With 2 bases clipped from V and 4 bases from J, the junction kept 2 bases outside the gene matches. By sample fraction, this clonotype is large (0.1 to 1%). No antigen is known for it.

The rearrangement links TRBV6-5 to TRBJ2-7; TRBD1 agrees at 10 bases. The receptor was derived from a human donor who had recovered from COVID-19. The sample in question was CD4+ T cells from blood, cultured in vitro, obtained after SARS-CoV-2 vaccination. CDR3 amino acids: CASSYGTGDYEQYF. The CDR3 DNA sequence: TGTGCCAGCAGTTACGGGACAGGGGATTACGAGCAGTACTTC.